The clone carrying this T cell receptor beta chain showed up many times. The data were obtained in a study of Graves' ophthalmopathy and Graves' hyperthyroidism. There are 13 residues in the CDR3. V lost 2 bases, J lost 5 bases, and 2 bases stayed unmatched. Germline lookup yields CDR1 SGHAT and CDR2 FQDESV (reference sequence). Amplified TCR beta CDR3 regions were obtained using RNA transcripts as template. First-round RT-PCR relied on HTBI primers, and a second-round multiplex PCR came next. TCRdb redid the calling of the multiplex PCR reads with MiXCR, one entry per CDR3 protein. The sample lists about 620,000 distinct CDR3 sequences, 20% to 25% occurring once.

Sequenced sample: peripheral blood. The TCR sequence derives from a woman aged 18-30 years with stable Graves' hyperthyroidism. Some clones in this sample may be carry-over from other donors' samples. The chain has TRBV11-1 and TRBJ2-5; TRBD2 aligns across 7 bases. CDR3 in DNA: TGTGCCAGCAGCTTAACACTAGCGGAGACCCAGTACTTC. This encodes CASSLTLAETQYF.